The 30 T cell receptor beta chains in this list originate from one sample, sequenced in a study of blood T cells in healthy people across ages. Sample-barcoded 5' priming and a J-beta primer mix drove a second PCR of about 7 to 12 cycles. TCRdb ran MiXCR on the 5' RACE reads and lists one entry per CDR3 protein. The table lists about 750,000 distinct CDR3 sequences, approximately 55% of them singletons. The sequencing sample was made of blood. Receptors originate from an elderly man in good health.

This clonotype has more than one count but fewer than ten. This chain links TRBV2 with TRBJ2-1; D not resolved. V was pared by 7 bases and J by 4 bases, with 8 bases between. This CDR3 comprises 12 residues. Germline V gives CDR1 SNHLY, CDR2 FYNNEI. CDR3 bases: TGTGCCAGCACCCCCGGGTACAATGAGCAGTTCTTC. This gives the protein CASTPGYNEQFF.

V usage is TRBV21-1 and J usage is TRBJ2-5; the D call in the table, TRBD2, was not verified against the DNA. TRBV21-1 is a pseudogene. The CDR3 extends over 15 amino acids. The CDR3 coding sequence is TGTGCCAGCAGCAAAGCTCGGGGACTCCAAGAGACCCAGTACTTC. It translates to CASSKARGLQETQYF.

CDR3: CASSLVLTSGPHEQYF. CDR3 coding DNA: TGTGCCAGCAGCTTAGTGTTAACTAGCGGGCCCCACGAGCAGTACTTC. This chain links TRBV7-9 with TRBJ2-7; TRBD2 matches at 9 bases. This CDR3 has 16 residues. Germline lookup yields CDR1 SEHNR and CDR2 FQNEAQ (reference sequence). V was pared by 1 base and J by 5 bases, with 9 bases of the junction left unmatched.

The V gene is TRBV5-8, the J gene TRBJ1-6; a possible D gene is TRBD1 (6 bases). CDR1 is SGHTS, CDR2 YDEGEE, per germline. Trimming pared 4 bases from V and 5 bases from J, leaving 16 bases between. The CDR3 loop spans 16 amino acids. For the CDR3, the DNA is TGTGCCAGCAGCCAGGGGACATCCGCGAATAATTCACCCCTCCACTTT. This sequence encodes CASSQGTSANNSPLHF.

This chain joins TRBV7-9 and TRBJ1-5, with 7 bases that match TRBD1. The germline CDR1 and CDR2 sequences are SEHNR and FQNEAQ (reference sequence). The CDR3 loop spans 15 amino acids. After removal of 8 bases from V and 3 bases from J, the junction contained 10 bases not matched to a gene. CDR3 loop: CASGTDRVPNQPQHF. The DNA for the CDR3 is TGTGCCAGCGGAACCGACAGGGTCCCCAATCAGCCCCAGCATTTT.

In this sample, this clonotype turned up once. This rearrangement joins TRBV10-3 to TRBJ2-1; weak D call: TRBD2 (6 bases). The end of the DNA is better explained by TRBJ2-7, so the J call may be wrong. The CDR3 consists of 12 residues. CDR1 and CDR2 from the germline V gene are ENHRY and SYGVKD. The CDR3 DNA reads as TGTGCCATCAGTGAAAGGGAGGATGAGCAGTACTTC. Translation gives CAISEREDEQYF.

This clonotype was detected once. The chain recombines TRBV3-1 with TRBJ1-2; 10 nucleotides align to TRBD1. Germline values: CDR1 LGHDT, CDR2 YNNKEL (reference sequence). The CDR3 is 14 amino acids. J was trimmed by 10 bases and V by 5 bases; bases with no gene match: 10. The CDR3 region is CASSFTGTGEDYTF. CDR3 nucleotides: TGTGCCAGCAGCTTCACCGGGACAGGGGAAGACTACACCTTC. The full variable domain, its missing parts supplied by reference TRBV3-1 and TRBJ1-2, is DTAVSQTPKYLVTQMGNDKSIKCEQNLGHDTMYWYKQDSKKFLKIMFSYNNKELIINETVPNRFSPKSPDKAHLNLHINSLELGDSAVYFCASSFTGTGEDYTFGSGTRLTVV.

The genes are TRBV28 and TRBJ2-6, with D possibly matching TRBD2 (6 bases). Trimming took off 6 bases at V and 4 bases at J, with 13 bases between the two ends. The germline V gene encodes CDR1 MDHEN and CDR2 SYDVKM. The CDR3 runs to 15 residues. The DNA of the CDR3 is TGTGCCAGCAGGCCGGCGGGGCTCGGGGCCAACGTCCTGACTTTC. Encoded protein: CASRPAGLGANVLTF.

This chain joins TRBV20-1 and TRBJ2-7, with 7 bases matching TRBD1. The V segment lost 1 base and the J segment 2 bases; nucleotides outside the gene matches: 5. This CDR3 is 14 amino acids long. The germline V gene encodes CDR1 DFQATT and CDR2 SNEGSKA (reference sequence). CDR3 nucleotide sequence: TGCAGTGCTAGAGCCCGGGACAGTCCCTACGAGCAGTACTTC. It translates to CSARARDSPYEQYF.

The chain joins TRBV20-1 to TRBJ1-2; tentative D call: TRBD1 (6 bases). Trimming removed 4 bases at V and 4 bases at J, with 10 bases between. The germline CDR1 and CDR2 sequences are DFQATT and SNEGSKA (reference sequence). CDR3 length equals 12 residues. In DNA, the CDR3 is TGCAGTGCTAATACAGGGACCTATGGCTACACCTTC. Its translation: CSANTGTYGYTF.

The rearrangement uses TRBV20-1 and TRBJ2-5; 7 bases line up with TRBD2. This CDR3 comprises 17 residues. CDR1 and CDR2 (germline): DFQATT, SNEGSKA (reference sequence). Trimming took 1 base from V and 7 from J; bases not matched to a gene: 18. The CDR3 nucleotides are TGCAGTGCTAGAGCTCGCCCTGGACGAGCGGGACCTACGACCCAGTACTTC. This encodes CSARARPGRAGPTTQYF.

This chain links TRBV24-1 with TRBJ2-1; TRBD2 matches 11 bases. The germline gives CDR1 KGHDR, CDR2 SFDVKD. The junction had 12 bases not matched to a gene; V was cut back by 7 bases and J by 8 bases. This CDR3 comprises 16 residues. CDR3 loop: CATSKSQLAGGHEQFF. Here the CDR3 DNA reads TGTGCCACCAGCAAAAGCCAGCTAGCGGGAGGCCATGAGCAGTTCTTC.

This rearrangement joins TRBV3-1 to TRBJ2-7; D unclear. CDR1 and CDR2 (germline): LGHDT, YNNKEL (reference sequence). V gave up 4 bases and J gave up 7 bases, with 14 bases separating them. This CDR3 comprises 13 residues. CDR3 DNA: TGTGCCAGCAGCCGCGAACTCTACAATGAGCAGTACTTC. Amino acid sequence: CASSRELYNEQYF.

The V call is TRBV24-1, the J call TRBJ2-5, with D maybe TRBD1 (6 bases). V lost 0 bases and J 5 bases, leaving 15 bases between the germline ends. Germline CDR1 is KGHDR and CDR2 is SFDVKD. The CDR3 sequence is 16 residues long. DNA for the CDR3: TGTGCCACCAGTGATTTGTCGACAGGAGGCGGGGAGACCCAGTACTTC. Translating gives CATSDLSTGGGETQYF.

This CDR3 is CASIRSEASGSHEQFF. In DNA, the CDR3 is TGTGCCAGCATTAGATCTGAGGCTAGCGGGAGTCATGAGCAGTTCTTC. The V call is TRBV9, the J call TRBJ2-1, with 10 bases lining up with TRBD2. Germline CDR1 reads SGDLS; CDR2 reads YYNGEE. CDR3 length: 16 residues. With V trimmed by 6 bases and J by 8 bases, 14 bases remained unmatched.

The count of this clonotype is one. The rearrangement uses TRBV20-1 and TRBJ1-5, with a weak D call TRBD1 (5 bases). The germline gives CDR1 DFQATT, CDR2 SNEGSKA (reference sequence). The CDR3 spans 16 residues. V lost 1 base, J lost 0 bases, and 13 bases lay in between. The CDR3 region is CSARVGDGISNQPQHF. The DNA for the CDR3 is TGCAGTGCTAGAGTTGGGGACGGGATTAGCAATCAGCCCCAGCATTTT.

Only a few counts were recorded for this clonotype. J is TRBJ2-1 and V is TRBV9; 11 bases are a match to TRBD2. V was pared by 3 bases and J by 3 bases, with 8 bases of the junction left unmatched. The CDR3 contains 17 residues. Per the germline V gene, CDR1 is SGDLS and CDR2 is YYNGEE. CDR3 residues: CASSAQITSGGYNEQFF. The CDR3 DNA sequence: TGTGCCAGCAGCGCCCAAATCACTAGCGGGGGCTACAATGAGCAGTTCTTC.

The chain has TRBV5-1 and TRBJ2-5, with 9 bases lining up with TRBD2. V gave up 3 bases and J gave up 4 bases; unmatched junction bases: 10. There are 16 residues in the CDR3. The germline CDR1 and CDR2 sequences are SGHRS and YFSETQ. This CDR3 reads CASSSGSGSVGETQYF. CDR3 bases: TGCGCCAGCAGCTCGGGTAGCGGGAGTGTGGGAGAGACCCAGTACTTC.

The genes are TRBV20-1 and TRBJ1-5, with D possibly TRBD1 on 5 matching bases. This CDR3 region has 16 residues. Trimming stripped 0 bases from V and 5 bases from J, with 17 bases between. Germline assignment: CDR1 DFQATT and CDR2 SNEGSKA (reference sequence). CDR3 bases: TGCAGTGCTAGAGATTTGATCGCAGGGTCGGATCAGCCCCAGCATTTT. It yields the protein CSARDLIAGSDQPQHF.

This clonotype was seen ten or more times. The CDR3 DNA reads TGCGCCAGCAGCCCCGGGTCGGCCGAATACAATGAGCAGTTCTTC. The encoded protein is CASSPGSAEYNEQFF. The chain has TRBV5-1 and TRBJ2-1; D is unresolved. The CDR3 consists of 15 residues. Trimming removed 4 bases at V and 4 bases at J, with 15 bases between. Germline CDR1 SGHRS, CDR2 YFSETQ.

The chain has TRBV3-1 and TRBJ2-7, with 8 bases identical to TRBD2. The CDR3 spans 15 residues. CDR1 LGHDT and CDR2 YNNKEL come from the germline V gene (reference sequence). Unmatched junction bases numbered 4, after V lost 1 base and J lost 2 bases. As DNA, the CDR3 is TGTGCCAGCAGCCAAGGGTTTAGCGGGGCCTACGAGCAGTACTTC. This gives the protein CASSQGFSGAYEQYF.

The chain combines TRBV3-1 with TRBJ2-3; 10 positions match TRBD1. Trimming at V came to 6 bases and at J to 1 base, leaving 4 bases not matched to a gene. The CDR3 length is 15 residues. CDR1 is LGHDT, CDR2 YNNKEL, per germline (reference sequence). The CDR3 is CASRTGTGGTDTQYF. The CDR3 DNA follows: TGTGCCAGCAGGACCGGGACAGGGGGCACAGATACGCAGTATTTT.

This clonotype was counted only a few times. The DNA for the CDR3 is TGTGCCATCAGTGAGTCCGGCCAGACTCTTGGGTACAATGAGCAGTTCTTC. This encodes CAISESGQTLGYNEQFF. The rearrangement joins TRBV10-3 to TRBJ2-1; unclear D gene. The V gene lost 0 bases and the J gene lost 4 bases, with 16 bases spanning the gap. The CDR3 sequence is 17 residues long. Germline assignment: CDR1 ENHRY and CDR2 SYGVKD.

As to this clonotype: This could be a read error, since a much larger clone is one nucleotide away. The CDR3 here is CASSVGPRSYEQYF. Written as DNA, the CDR3 is TGTGCCAGCAGCGTGGGACCACGCTCCTACGAGCAGTACTTC. The rearrangement joins TRBV7-2 to TRBJ2-7; the D call may be TRBD1 or TRBD2 (5 bases each). V dropped 5 bases and J dropped 0 bases, with 11 bases sitting between them. The CDR3 is 14 amino acids. Germline V gives CDR1 SGHTA, CDR2 FQGNSA.

Only a few counts were recorded for this clonotype. The rearrangement links TRBV20-1 to TRBJ2-3, with TRBD2 identical over 14 bases. V shed 5 bases, J shed 14 bases, and the junction held 12 bases outside the gene matches. Looked up from germline, CDR1 is DFQATT and CDR2 is SNEGSKA (reference sequence). There are 14 residues in the CDR3. CDR3 amino acids: CSAPAGLAGEHAYF. CDR3 in DNA: TGCAGTGCTCCCGCGGGACTAGCGGGAGAGCACGCGTATTTT.

This clonotype was seen only a few times. This rearrangement joins TRBV6-2 or TRBV6-3 to TRBJ2-7; D possibly corresponds to TRBD1 (7 bases). The CDR3 is 14 residues long. The germline V and J ends were trimmed by 5 bases and 2 bases, with 13 bases remaining between them. Germline V CDR1 and CDR2: MNHEY, SVGEGT. In DNA form, the CDR3 reads TGTGCCAGCAGTCGGGGGACAGAGACCTACGAGCAGTACTTC. Protein product: CASSRGTETYEQYF.

This clonotype was detected once. The chain links TRBV11-2 to TRBJ2-5; D possibly matches TRBD1 or TRBD2 (6 bases each). V shed 1 base and J shed 4 bases, with 13 bases lying between them. Germline V gene sequence: CDR1 SGHAT, CDR2 FQNNGV. The CDR3 loop spans 15 amino acids. CDR3 region: CASSLGLEGGETQYF. The CDR3 DNA sequence: TGTGCCAGCAGCTTAGGACTAGAGGGGGGAGAGACCCAGTACTTC. Full variable domain (outside the CDR3, taken from reference TRBV11-2 and TRBJ2-5): EAGVAQSPRYKIIEKRQSVAFWCNPISGHATLYWYQQILGQGPKLLIQFQNNGVVDDSQLPKDRFSAERLKGVDSTLKIQPAKLEDSAVYLCASSLGLEGGETQYFGPGTRLLVL.

On this clonotype itself: This CDR3 fails to terminate in the conserved phenylalanine or tryptophan, so it likely reflects a read error. The chain links TRBV5-1 to TRBJ2-5; D is undetermined. CDR1 and CDR2 from the germline V gene are SGHRS and YFSETQ. V lost 1 base and J lost 4, with 2 bases in between. The CDR3 spans 11 residues. CDR3: CASSLTETQYL. CDR3 nucleotides: TGCGCCAGCAGCTTGACAGAGACCCAGTACCTC.

The CDR3 DNA is TGTGCCAGCGGGGAGCGGGCGAGCTCCTACAATGAGCAGTTCTTC. Its protein product is CASGERASSYNEQFF. The V call is TRBV11-2, the J call TRBJ2-1; the D gene is possibly TRBD2 (6 bases). Germline values: CDR1 SGHAT, CDR2 FQNNGV. V lost 8 bases, J lost 0 bases, and 14 bases lay in between. The CDR3 contains 15 residues.

This chain's CDR3 is CASSQERADYGYTF. As DNA, the CDR3 is TGTGCCAGCAGCCAAGAGCGGGCAGACTATGGCTACACCTTC. V is TRBV3-1 and J is TRBJ1-2; D is uncertain. Deletions cut 0 bases from V and 3 bases from J, with 8 bases between. CDR3 length equals 14 residues. Germline assignment: CDR1 LGHDT and CDR2 YNNKEL (reference sequence).